The 2 T cell receptor beta chains listed next were all sequenced from one sample in a study of Ad26.COV2.S vaccination and SARS-CoV-2 variants. Sequenced by immunoSEQ multiplex PCR; TCRdb stores in-frame clones only, minus some. The table includes roughly 380,000 clones, about 92% detected once. The sample was peripheral blood, taken after recovery from COVID-19. The receptors were sampled from a human donor who had recovered from COVID-19.

The chain links TRBV9 to TRBJ2-5; weak D call: TRBD1 (5 bases). Trimming removed 4 bases from V and 3 bases from J, with 16 bases in between. The CDR3 has 15 amino acids. Germline CDR1 is SGDLS and CDR2 is YYNGEE. DNA for the CDR3: TGTGCCAGCAGCCCCCTCTCTAGGGGTAAAGAGACCCAGTACTTC. It yields the protein CASSPLSRGKETQYF.

On this clone itself: Its ends do not fully match the called genes, so a read error is possible. V is TRBV10-2 and J is TRBJ1-4; D is unclear. The CDR3 is 10 amino acids. Germline V gives CDR1 WSHSY, CDR2 SAAADI. The CDR3 DNA reads as TGCGCCAGCTTTCCCCGGGCCAGAAGTTTT. The encoded protein is CASFPRARSF.